This entry is about one TCR beta chain. Its antigen remains unknown. This sample stems from a study of T cells in localized non-small cell lung cancer. Study results and caveats: A median of about 52 clones ranked among the top 100 in tumor appeared in adjacent lung. T cell clonality was highest in uninvolved adjacent lung, above tumor. Heterogeneity is still possible, as just one tumor region was sequenced. Blood T cell density predicted longer survival; adjacent-lung clonality, shorter.

TCRdb's copy holds only in-frame clones and misses some; the assay was immunoSEQ multiplex PCR. The table shows tens of thousands of clones, with around four fifths occurring only once. The CDR3 runs to 15 residues. V was cut by 6 bases and J by 0 bases, with 12 bases left in between. Germline V gene lookup returns CDR1 LNHDA and CDR2 SQIVND (reference sequence). The TCR originated in a man aged 35 to 69 with stage I lung adenocarcinoma. The rearrangement joins TRBV19 to TRBJ1-5; D gene ambiguous. The sample in question was peripheral blood, obtained before any cancer treatment. The CDR3 loop is CASRPSRNSNQPQHF. CDR3 bases: TGTGCCAGTAGGCCGTCCAGAAATAGCAATCAGCCCCAGCATTTT.